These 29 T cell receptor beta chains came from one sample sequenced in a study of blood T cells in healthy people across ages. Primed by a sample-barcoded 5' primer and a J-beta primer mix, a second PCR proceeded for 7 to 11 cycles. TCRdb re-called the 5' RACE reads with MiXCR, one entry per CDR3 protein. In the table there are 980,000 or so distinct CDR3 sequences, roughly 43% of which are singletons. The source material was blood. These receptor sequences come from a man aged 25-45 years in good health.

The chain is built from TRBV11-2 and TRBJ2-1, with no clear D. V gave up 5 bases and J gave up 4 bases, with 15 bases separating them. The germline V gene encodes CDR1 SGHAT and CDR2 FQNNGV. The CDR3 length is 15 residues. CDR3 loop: CASSDPADQYNEQFF. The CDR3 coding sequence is TGTGCCAGCAGCGACCCAGCCGACCAGTACAATGAGCAGTTCTTC.

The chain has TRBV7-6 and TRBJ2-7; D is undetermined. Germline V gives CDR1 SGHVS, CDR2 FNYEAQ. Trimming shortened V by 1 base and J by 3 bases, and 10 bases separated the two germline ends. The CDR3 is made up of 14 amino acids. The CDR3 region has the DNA TGTGCCAGCAGCTTAGAAGCGCGGATCTACGAGCAGTACTTC. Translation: CASSLEARIYEQYF.

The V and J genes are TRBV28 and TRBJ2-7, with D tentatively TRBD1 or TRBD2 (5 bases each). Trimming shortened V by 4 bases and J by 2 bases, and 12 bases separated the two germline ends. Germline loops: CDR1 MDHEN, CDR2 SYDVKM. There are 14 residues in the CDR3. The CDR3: CASSYTGTAYEQYF. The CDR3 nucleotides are TGTGCCAGCAGTTATACCGGGACCGCCTACGAGCAGTACTTC.

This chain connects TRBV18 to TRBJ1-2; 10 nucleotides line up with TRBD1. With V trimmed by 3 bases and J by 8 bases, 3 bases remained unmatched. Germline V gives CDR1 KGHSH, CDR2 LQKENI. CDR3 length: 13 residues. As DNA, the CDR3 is TGTGCCAGCTCACCGACAGGGGGCAAGGGCTACACCTTC. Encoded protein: CASSPTGGKGYTF.

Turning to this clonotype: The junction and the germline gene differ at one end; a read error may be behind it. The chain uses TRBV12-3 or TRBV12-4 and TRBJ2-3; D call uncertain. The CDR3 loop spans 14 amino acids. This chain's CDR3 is CAGSARGKTDTQYF. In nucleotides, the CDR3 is TGTGCCGGCAGTGCCCGCGGTAAGACAGATACGCAGTATTTT.

The CDR3 DNA is TGTGCCAGCAGCCCGGACAGAGATTCGGTACATGAGCAGTTCTTC. Translating gives CASSPDRDSVHEQFF. J is TRBJ2-1 and V is TRBV27; D may be TRBD1 (6 bases). The germline V gene has CDR1 MNHEY and CDR2 SMNVEV (reference sequence). The CDR3 extends over 15 amino acids. With 6 bases removed from V and 8 bases from J, the gap between germline ends came to 20 bases.

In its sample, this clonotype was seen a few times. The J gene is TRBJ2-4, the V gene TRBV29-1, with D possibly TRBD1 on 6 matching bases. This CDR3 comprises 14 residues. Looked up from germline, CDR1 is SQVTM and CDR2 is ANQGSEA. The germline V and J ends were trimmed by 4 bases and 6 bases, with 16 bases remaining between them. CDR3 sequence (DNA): TGCAGCGTTGTGCGAGATGGACAGTTAAACATTCAGTACTTC. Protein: CSVVRDGQLNIQYF.

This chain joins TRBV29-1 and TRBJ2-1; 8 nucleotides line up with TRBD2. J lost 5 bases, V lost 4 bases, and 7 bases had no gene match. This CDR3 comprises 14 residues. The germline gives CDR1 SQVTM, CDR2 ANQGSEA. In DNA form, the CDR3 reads TGCAGCGTTGGATCGGGGGGGGGAAACAATGAGCAGTTCTTC. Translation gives CSVGSGGGNNEQFF.

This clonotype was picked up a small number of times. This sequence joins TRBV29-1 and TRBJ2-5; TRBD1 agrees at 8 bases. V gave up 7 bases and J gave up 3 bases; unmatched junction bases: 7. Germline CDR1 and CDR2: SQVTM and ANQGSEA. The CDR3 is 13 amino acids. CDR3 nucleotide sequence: TGCAGCGGGTCAAGGACAGGGAAAGAGACCCAGTACTTC. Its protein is CSGSRTGKETQYF.

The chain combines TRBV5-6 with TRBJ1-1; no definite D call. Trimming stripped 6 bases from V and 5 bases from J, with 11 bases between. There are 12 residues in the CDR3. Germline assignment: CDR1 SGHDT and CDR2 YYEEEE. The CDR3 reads CASTIRGTEAFF. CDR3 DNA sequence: TGTGCCAGCACCATACGAGGGACTGAAGCTTTCTTT.

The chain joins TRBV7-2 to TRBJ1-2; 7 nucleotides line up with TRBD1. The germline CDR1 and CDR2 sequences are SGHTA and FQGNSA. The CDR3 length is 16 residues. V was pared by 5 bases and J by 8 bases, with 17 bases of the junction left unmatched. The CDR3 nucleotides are TGTGCCAGCAGCCCCGCACACAGGGGTTGGGGGGAGGGCTACACCTTC. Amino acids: CASSPAHRGWGEGYTF.

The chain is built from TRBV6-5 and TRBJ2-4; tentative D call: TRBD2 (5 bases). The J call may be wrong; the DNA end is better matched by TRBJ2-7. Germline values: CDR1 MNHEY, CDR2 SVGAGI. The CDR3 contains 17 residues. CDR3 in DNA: TGTGCCAGCAGTTACTCGATAGGTGGAGCGGCAGTCTACGAGCAGTACTTC. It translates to CASSYSIGGAAVYEQYF.

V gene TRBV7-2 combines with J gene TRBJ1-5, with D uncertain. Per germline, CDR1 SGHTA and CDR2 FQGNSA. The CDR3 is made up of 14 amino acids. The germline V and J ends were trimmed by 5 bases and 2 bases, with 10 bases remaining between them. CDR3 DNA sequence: TGTGCCAGCAGCGCCGGAAATCGCAATCAGCCCCAGCATTTT. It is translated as CASSAGNRNQPQHF.

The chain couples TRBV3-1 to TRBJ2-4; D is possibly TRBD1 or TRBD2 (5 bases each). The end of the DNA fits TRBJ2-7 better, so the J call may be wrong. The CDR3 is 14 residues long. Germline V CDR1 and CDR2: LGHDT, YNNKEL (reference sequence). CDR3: CASSQEMGPSEQYF. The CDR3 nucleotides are TGTGCCAGCAGCCAAGAAATGGGACCTAGCGAGCAGTACTTC.

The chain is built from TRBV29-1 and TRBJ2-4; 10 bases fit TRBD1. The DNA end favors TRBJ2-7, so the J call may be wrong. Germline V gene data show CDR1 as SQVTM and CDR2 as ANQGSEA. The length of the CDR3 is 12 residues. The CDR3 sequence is CSVWDRGYEQYF. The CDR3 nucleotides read TGCAGCGTTTGGGACAGGGGCTACGAGCAGTACTTC.

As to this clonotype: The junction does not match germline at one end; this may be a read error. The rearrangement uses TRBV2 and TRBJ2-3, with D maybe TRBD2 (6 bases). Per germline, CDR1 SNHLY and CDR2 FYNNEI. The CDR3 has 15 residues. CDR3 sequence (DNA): TGTGCCAGCAGTGTTGACACGGGAGCCACAGATATGCAGTATTTT. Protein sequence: CASSVDTGATDMQYF.

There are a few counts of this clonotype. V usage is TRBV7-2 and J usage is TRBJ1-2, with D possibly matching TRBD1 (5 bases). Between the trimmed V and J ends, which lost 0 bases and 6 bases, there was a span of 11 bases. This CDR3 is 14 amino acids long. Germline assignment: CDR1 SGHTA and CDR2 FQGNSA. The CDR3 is CASSLARQGDGYTF. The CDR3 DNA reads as TGTGCCAGCAGCTTAGCGCGGCAGGGAGATGGCTACACCTTC.

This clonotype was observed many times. CDR3 loop: CASSAPWISDEQFF. CDR3 in DNA: TGTGCCAGCAGCGCCCCCTGGATCTCTGATGAGCAGTTCTTC. The chain recombines TRBV9 with TRBJ2-1; D not certain. The CDR3 has 14 amino acids. Per germline, CDR1 SGDLS and CDR2 YYNGEE. V lost 3 bases to trimming and J lost 8 bases, with 15 bases between them.

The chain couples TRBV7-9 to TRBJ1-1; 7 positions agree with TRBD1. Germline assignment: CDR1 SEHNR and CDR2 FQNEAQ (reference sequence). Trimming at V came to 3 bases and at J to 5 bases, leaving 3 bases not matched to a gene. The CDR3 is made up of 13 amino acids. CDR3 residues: CASSFGTVTEAFF. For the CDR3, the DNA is TGTGCCAGCAGCTTCGGGACAGTTACTGAAGCTTTCTTT.

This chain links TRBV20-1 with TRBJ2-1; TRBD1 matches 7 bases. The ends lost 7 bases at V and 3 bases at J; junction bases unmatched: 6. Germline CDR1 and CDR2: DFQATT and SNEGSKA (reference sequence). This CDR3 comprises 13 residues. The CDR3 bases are TGCAGTGTACAGGGGTCGGTCTACAATGAGCAGTTCTTC. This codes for CSVQGSVYNEQFF.

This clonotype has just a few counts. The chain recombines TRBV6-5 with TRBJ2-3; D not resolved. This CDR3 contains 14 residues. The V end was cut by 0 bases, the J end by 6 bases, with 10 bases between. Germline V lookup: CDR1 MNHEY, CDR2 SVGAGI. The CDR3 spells CASSYSGKLDTQYF. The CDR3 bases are TGTGCCAGCAGTTACTCGGGAAAATTGGATACGCAGTATTTT.

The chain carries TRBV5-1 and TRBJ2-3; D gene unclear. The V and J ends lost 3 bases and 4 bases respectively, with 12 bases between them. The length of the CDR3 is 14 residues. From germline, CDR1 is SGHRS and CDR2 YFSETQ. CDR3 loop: CASSSPLTPDTQYF. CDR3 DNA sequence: TGCGCCAGCAGCTCACCATTGACTCCAGATACGCAGTATTTT.

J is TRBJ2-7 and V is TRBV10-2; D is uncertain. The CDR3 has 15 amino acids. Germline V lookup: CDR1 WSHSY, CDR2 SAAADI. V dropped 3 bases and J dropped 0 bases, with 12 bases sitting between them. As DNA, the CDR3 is TGCGCCAGCAGTGAATTTAGACCGGGCTCCTACGAGCAGTACTTC. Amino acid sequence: CASSEFRPGSYEQYF.

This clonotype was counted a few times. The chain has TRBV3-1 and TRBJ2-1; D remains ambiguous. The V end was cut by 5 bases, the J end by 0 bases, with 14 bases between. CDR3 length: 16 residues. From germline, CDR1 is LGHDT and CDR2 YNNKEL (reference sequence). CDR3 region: CASSVLVRHSYNEQFF. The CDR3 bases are TGTGCCAGCAGCGTGCTGGTCCGTCACTCCTACAATGAGCAGTTCTTC.

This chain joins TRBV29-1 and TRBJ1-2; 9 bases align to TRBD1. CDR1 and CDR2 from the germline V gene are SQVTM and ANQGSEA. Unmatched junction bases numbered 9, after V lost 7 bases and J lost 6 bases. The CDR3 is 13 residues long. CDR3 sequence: CSADRDRADGYTF. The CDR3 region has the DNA TGCAGCGCAGACCGGGACAGGGCGGATGGCTACACCTTC.

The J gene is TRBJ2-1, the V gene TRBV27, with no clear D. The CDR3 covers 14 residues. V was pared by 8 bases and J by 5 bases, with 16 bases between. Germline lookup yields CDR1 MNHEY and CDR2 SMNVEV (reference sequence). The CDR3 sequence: CASHVSTGDNEQFF. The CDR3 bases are TGTGCCAGCCACGTGTCCACTGGGGACAATGAGCAGTTCTTC.

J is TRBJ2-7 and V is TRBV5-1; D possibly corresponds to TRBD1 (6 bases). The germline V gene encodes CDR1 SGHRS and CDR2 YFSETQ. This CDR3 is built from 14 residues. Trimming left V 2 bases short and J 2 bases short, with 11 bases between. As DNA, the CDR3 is TGCGCCAGCAGCTTCGACAGGCCCACCTACGAGCAGTACTTC. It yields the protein CASSFDRPTYEQYF.

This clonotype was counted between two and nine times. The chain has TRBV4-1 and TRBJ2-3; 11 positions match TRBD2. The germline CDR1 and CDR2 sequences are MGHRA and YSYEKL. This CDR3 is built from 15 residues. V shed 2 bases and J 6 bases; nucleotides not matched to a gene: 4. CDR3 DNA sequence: TGCGCCAGCAGCCAATTTAGCGGGGGGGTCGATACGCAGTATTTT. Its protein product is CASSQFSGGVDTQYF.

This chain's CDR3 is CASSLSLRTQDYGYTF. The CDR3 coding sequence is TGTGCCAGCAGCTTAAGCCTACGGACACAAGACTATGGCTACACCTTC. The chain has TRBV7-9 and TRBJ1-2; D might be TRBD1 (5 bases). Germline V gives CDR1 SEHNR, CDR2 FQNEAQ (reference sequence). This CDR3 comprises 16 residues. Trimming shortened V by 2 bases and J by 3 bases, and 16 bases separated the two germline ends. The full variable domain, its missing parts supplied by reference TRBV7-9 and TRBJ1-2, is DTGVSQNPRHKITKRGQNVTFRCDPISEHNRLYWYRQTLGQGPEFLTYFQNEAQLEKSRLLSDRFSAERPKGSFSTLEIQRTEQGDSAMYLCASSLSLRTQDYGYTFGSGTRLTVV.